A single sample is the source of the 24 T cell receptor beta chains below, sequenced in a study of T-cell reconstitution after alpha-beta-depleted transplantation in children. As it was prepared, the TCRbeta library received unique molecular identifiers. TCRdb processed the PCR reads anew with MiXCR; each CDR3 protein has one entry. The sample shows roughly 400,000 distinct CDR3 sequences, approximately 42% of them seen only once. The sequencing here drew on PBMCs, taken before TCRalphabeta/CD19-depleted stem cell transplant. These receptors all come from a girl aged 2 to 10 with aplastic anemia, due to receive a stem cell transplant.

Ten or more counts support this clonotype. The rearrangement uses TRBV5-1 and TRBJ2-7, with D possibly matching TRBD2 (6 bases). Germline V CDR1 and CDR2: SGHRS, YFSETQ. V was cut by 5 bases and J by 1 base, with 10 bases left in between. CDR3 length equals 13 residues. DNA of the CDR3: TGCGCCAGCAGACCTGGGACTTCCTACGAGCAGTACTTC. Its protein product is CASRPGTSYEQYF.

This clonotype was counted ten times or more. This chain links TRBV7-9 with TRBJ2-3; D is unresolved. From germline, CDR1 is SEHNR and CDR2 FQNEAQ (reference sequence). V was clipped by 0 bases and J by 5 bases, with 12 bases between them. CDR3 length: 15 amino acids. This CDR3 reads CASSLAGGDQDTQYF. The CDR3 DNA follows: TGTGCCAGCAGCTTAGCAGGCGGAGATCAAGATACGCAGTATTTT.

The V gene is TRBV6-1, the J gene TRBJ2-7, with a possible D match to TRBD2 (5 bases). V gave up 6 bases and J gave up 4 bases, with 13 bases separating them. CDR3 length equals 13 residues. The germline V gene has CDR1 MNHNS and CDR2 SASEGT. As DNA, the CDR3 is TGTGCCAGCAGCCGCCGACGGGATTACGAGCAGTACTTC. As protein: CASSRRRDYEQYF.

This clonotype turned up a few times. The chain employs TRBV5-4 and TRBJ1-4; D is ambiguous. This CDR3 comprises 12 residues. CDR1 SGHNT and CDR2 YYREEE come from the germline V gene (reference sequence). V gave up 4 bases and J gave up 10 bases, with 11 bases separating them. This chain's CDR3 is CASSPTGGKLFF. As DNA, the CDR3 is TGTGCCAGCAGCCCTACCGGAGGAAAACTGTTTTTT.

V gene TRBV15 combines with J gene TRBJ1-2, with D possibly TRBD1 on 5 matching bases. V was shortened by 3 bases and J by 4 bases, with 12 bases between the two germline ends. CDR1 is LNHNV and CDR2 is YYDKDF in the germline V gene (reference sequence). CDR3 size: 14 residues. In DNA, the CDR3 is TGTGCCACCAGCAGCGTGGTGGGGACCTATGGCTACACCTTC. As protein: CATSSVVGTYGYTF.

This clonotype was seen ten or more times. This chain joins TRBV9 and TRBJ2-1; no reliable D call. This CDR3 region has 11 residues. The germline gives CDR1 SGDLS, CDR2 YYNGEE. V was pared by 2 bases and J by 10 bases, with 7 bases between. The CDR3 protein is CASSVGFEQFF. DNA of the CDR3: TGTGCCAGCAGCGTCGGATTCGAGCAGTTCTTC.

This rearrangement joins TRBV18 to TRBJ2-3, with 10 bases that match TRBD1. CDR3 length: 17 amino acids. The germline V gene encodes CDR1 KGHSH and CDR2 LQKENI. V shed 2 bases, J shed 3 bases, and the junction held 8 bases outside the gene matches. The CDR3 nucleotides read TGTGCCAGCTCACCAAGAACCGGGACAGGGGAGACAGATACGCAGTATTTT. It encodes CASSPRTGTGETDTQYF.

This chain links TRBV28 with TRBJ2-7; 7 nucleotides match TRBD2. The CDR3 sequence is 16 residues long. With V trimmed by 5 bases and J by 2 bases, 12 bases remained unmatched. The V gene's germline CDR1 is MDHEN and CDR2 SYDVKM. This chain's CDR3 is CASSPLLAAAPYEQYF. The CDR3 nucleotides read TGTGCCAGCAGTCCCCTCCTAGCGGCTGCCCCCTACGAGCAGTACTTC.

The chain links TRBV20-1 to TRBJ2-5; perhaps TRBD2 as D (7 bases). The CDR3 consists of 12 residues. V shed 5 bases and J shed 5 bases, with 12 bases lying between them. CDR1 and CDR2 from the germline V gene are DFQATT and SNEGSKA (reference sequence). For the CDR3, the DNA is TGCAGTGCTCGGGGGGCCTGGGAGACCCAGTACTTC. It is translated as CSARGAWETQYF.

In this sample, this clonotype turned up a few times. CDR3 loop: CSASVGGTGYQETQYF. CDR3 coding DNA: TGCAGTGCTTCAGTAGGCGGGACAGGTTATCAAGAGACCCAGTACTTC. The chain combines TRBV20-1 with TRBJ2-5; the match to TRBD1 covers 8 bases. This CDR3 comprises 16 residues. CDR1 and CDR2 from the germline V gene are DFQATT and SNEGSKA (reference sequence). V lost 5 bases to trimming and J lost 2 bases; unmatched junction nucleotides: 13.

This clonotype was observed many times. CDR3 in DNA: TGTGCCAGCAGTTATACAGGGCTAGCCGGGGAGCTGTTTTTT. Translated, it gives CASSYTGLAGELFF. This rearrangement joins TRBV7-2 to TRBJ2-2; tentative D call: TRBD1 (6 bases). Between the trimmed V and J ends, which lost 6 bases and 6 bases, there was a span of 14 bases. The CDR3 extends over 14 amino acids. CDR1 is SGHTA, CDR2 FQGNSA, per germline.

The table lists this clonotype with a few counts. The junction differs from germline at one of its ends, possibly a read error. This chain connects TRBV18 to TRBJ2-5; D is unclear. The CDR3 spans 13 residues. Germline CDR1 KGHSH, CDR2 LQKENI. The CDR3 DNA reads TGTGCTAGCTCACTTTTAGGGCAAGAGACCCAGTACTTC. It codes for CASSLLGQETQYF.

The rearrangement links TRBV28 to TRBJ2-3; D is unclear. Germline lookup yields CDR1 MDHEN and CDR2 SYDVKM. There are 15 residues in the CDR3. Trimming stripped 6 bases from V and 4 bases from J, with 17 bases between. DNA for the CDR3: TGTGCCAGCAGACACCGGGCCCTGTTAGCAGATACGCAGTATTTT. This translates into CASRHRALLADTQYF.

The J gene is TRBJ2-1, the V gene TRBV5-4; no firm D call. CDR1 and CDR2 from the germline V gene are SGHNT and YYREEE (reference sequence). This CDR3 comprises 13 residues. V was trimmed by 3 bases and J by 5 bases, leaving 9 bases between them. The CDR3 is CASSSEAHNEQFF. The CDR3 bases are TGTGCCAGCAGCTCCGAAGCCCACAATGAGCAGTTCTTC.

The gene calls are TRBV20-1 and TRBJ1-5; D uncertain. V shed 3 bases and J shed 2 bases, with 14 bases lying between them. The CDR3 runs to 15 residues. CDR1 and CDR2 from the germline V gene are DFQATT and SNEGSKA (reference sequence). The CDR3 here is CSARRERAGNQPQHF. CDR3 nucleotides: TGCAGTGCTAGGAGGGAGAGGGCGGGCAATCAGCCCCAGCATTTT.

This clonotype was seen more than once but under ten times. The genes are TRBV29-1 and TRBJ2-1; D perhaps matches TRBD2 (6 bases). The CDR3 length is 14 residues. CDR1 is SQVTM, CDR2 ANQGSEA, per germline. Trimming pared 4 bases from V and 3 bases from J, leaving 13 bases between. The CDR3 DNA reads TGCAGCGTTGGTAGGACTACGAACTACAATGAGCAGTTCTTC. As protein: CSVGRTTNYNEQFF.

This clonotype was seen at least ten times. The V and J genes are TRBV5-1 and TRBJ2-5, with 7 bases fitting TRBD1. CDR1 is SGHRS and CDR2 is YFSETQ in the germline V gene. The CDR3 is made up of 13 amino acids. V gave up 0 bases and J gave up 5 bases; unmatched junction bases: 1. The CDR3 nucleotides read TGCGCCAGCAGCTTGGAAGGGGGCGAGACCCAGTACTTC. Encoded protein: CASSLEGGETQYF.

The chain carries TRBV5-1 and TRBJ2-5; possible D gene TRBD1, 6 bases. The germline gives CDR1 SGHRS, CDR2 YFSETQ. The CDR3 is made up of 15 amino acids. The V end lost 6 bases, the J end lost 7 bases, and 22 bases lay between the germline ends. The CDR3 loop is CASIARDLGRGTQYF. CDR3 sequence (DNA): TGCGCCAGCATCGCCCGGGACCTCGGCAGGGGGACCCAGTACTTC.

The chain joins TRBV29-1 to TRBJ2-1; D is unresolved. This CDR3 is 11 amino acids long. The V gene's germline CDR1 is SQVTM and CDR2 ANQGSEA. Trimming pared 4 bases from V and 5 bases from J, leaving 6 bases between. The CDR3 loop reads CSVVSNNEQFF. As DNA, the CDR3 is TGCAGCGTTGTATCCAACAATGAGCAGTTCTTC.

The genes are TRBV12-3 or TRBV12-4 and TRBJ2-1; D unclear. This CDR3 is built from 14 residues. Trimming stripped 5 bases from V and 6 bases from J, with 14 bases between. The CDR3 here is CASSPYARSNEQFF. CDR3 coding DNA: TGTGCCAGCAGTCCCTATGCAAGGAGCAATGAGCAGTTCTTC.

The chain uses TRBV4-1 and TRBJ2-3; tentative D call: TRBD1 (5 bases). Germline CDR1 and CDR2: MGHRA and YSYEKL. With 1 base removed from V and 3 bases from J, the gap between germline ends came to 11 bases. This CDR3 has 15 residues. CDR3 coding DNA: TGCGCCAGCAGCCAAGGCCCAGGGAAAACAGATACGCAGTATTTT. Translated: CASSQGPGKTDTQYF.

J is TRBJ2-1 and V is TRBV28; the D gene is possibly TRBD2 (6 bases). The V and J ends lost 10 bases and 3 bases respectively, with 16 bases between them. The CDR3 extends over 14 amino acids. CDR1 and CDR2 from the germline V gene are MDHEN and SYDVKM. The CDR3 bases are TGTGCCACCGCGGGGTACCGGGGCTACAATGAGCAGTTCTTC. Residues: CATAGYRGYNEQFF.

The CDR3 sequence is CASSTPGQGFPGANVLTF. CDR3 coding DNA: TGTGCCAGCAGCACACCGGGACAGGGATTTCCTGGGGCCAACGTCCTGACTTTC. This chain links TRBV7-8 with TRBJ2-6; 9 positions match TRBD1. This CDR3 is built from 18 residues. Germline lookup yields CDR1 SGHVS and CDR2 FQNEAQ. J gave up 2 bases and V 5 bases, and 10 bases lay outside the gene matches.

J is TRBJ2-7 and V is TRBV20-1, with 9 nucleotides matching TRBD2. Looked up from germline, CDR1 is DFQATT and CDR2 is SNEGSKA (reference sequence). The CDR3 spans 16 residues. V gave up 6 bases and J gave up 6 bases; unmatched junction bases: 18. The CDR3 is CSAIWTAGGAPSEQYF. CDR3 nucleotide sequence: TGCAGTGCCATCTGGACTGCGGGGGGGGCCCCCAGCGAGCAGTACTTC.